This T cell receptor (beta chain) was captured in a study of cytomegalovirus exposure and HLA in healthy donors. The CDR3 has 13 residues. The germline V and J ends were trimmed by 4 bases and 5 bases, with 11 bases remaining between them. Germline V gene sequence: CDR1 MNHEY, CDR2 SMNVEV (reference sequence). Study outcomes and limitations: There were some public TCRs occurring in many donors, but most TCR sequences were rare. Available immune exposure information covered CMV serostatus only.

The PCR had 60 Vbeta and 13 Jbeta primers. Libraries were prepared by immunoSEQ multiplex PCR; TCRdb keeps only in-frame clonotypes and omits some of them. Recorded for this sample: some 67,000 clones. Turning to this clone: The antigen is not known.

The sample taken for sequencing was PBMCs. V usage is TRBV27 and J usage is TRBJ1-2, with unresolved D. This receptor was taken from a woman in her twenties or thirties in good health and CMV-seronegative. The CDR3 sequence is CASSSERGYGYTF. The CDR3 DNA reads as TGTGCCAGCAGTTCCGAACGGGGATATGGCTACACCTTC.